This T cell receptor beta chain stems from a study of radiotherapy plus CTLA-4 blockade in lung cancer. This CDR3 is 14 amino acids long. The V and J ends lost 6 bases and 4 bases respectively, with 15 bases between them. Per the germline V gene, CDR1 is MNHNS and CDR2 is SASEGT. Overall study results and limits: How blood T cell clones changed early, along with interferon-beta, reportedly forecast response best.

Points on this clone: Its antigen is unknown.

Data came from immunoSEQ multiplex PCR; TCRdb stores just in-frame clones and leaves some out. There are tens of thousands of clones in the sample; around 83% occur only once, and about 14% lies in the top ten. The sequence was obtained from a human donor with non-small cell lung cancer that progressed on radiotherapy plus ipilimumab. Specimen: peripheral blood, collected from a patient treated with radiotherapy plus ipilimumab. The rearrangement uses TRBV6-1 and TRBJ1-2; D remains unclear. The CDR3 coding sequence is TGTGCCAGCAGCGTCTCTCGGGTGGGCTATGGCTACACCTTC. This translates into CASSVSRVGYGYTF.